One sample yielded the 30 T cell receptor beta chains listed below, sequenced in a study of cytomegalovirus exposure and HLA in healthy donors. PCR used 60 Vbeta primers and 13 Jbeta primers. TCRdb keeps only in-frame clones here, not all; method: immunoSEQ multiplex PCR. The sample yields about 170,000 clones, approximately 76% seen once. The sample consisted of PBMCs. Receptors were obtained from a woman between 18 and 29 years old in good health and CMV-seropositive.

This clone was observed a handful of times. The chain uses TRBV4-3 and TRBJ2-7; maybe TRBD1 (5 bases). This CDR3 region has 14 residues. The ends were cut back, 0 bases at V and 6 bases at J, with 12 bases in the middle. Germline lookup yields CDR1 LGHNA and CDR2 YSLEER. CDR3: CASSQDGQQGEQYF. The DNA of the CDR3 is TGCGCCAGCAGCCAAGATGGCCAGCAGGGCGAGCAGTACTTC.

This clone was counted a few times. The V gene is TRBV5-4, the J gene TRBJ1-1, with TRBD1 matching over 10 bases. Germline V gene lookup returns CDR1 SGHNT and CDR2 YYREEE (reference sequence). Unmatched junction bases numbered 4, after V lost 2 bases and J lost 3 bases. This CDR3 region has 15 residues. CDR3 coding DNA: TGTGCCAGCAGCTTTGGCGGGACAGGGGACACTGAAGCTTTCTTT. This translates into CASSFGGTGDTEAFF.

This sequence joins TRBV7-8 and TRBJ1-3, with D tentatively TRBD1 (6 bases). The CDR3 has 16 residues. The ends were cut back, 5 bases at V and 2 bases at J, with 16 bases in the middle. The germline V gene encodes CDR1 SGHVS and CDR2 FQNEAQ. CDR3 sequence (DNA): TGTGCCAGCAGCCTAGGGCAGGGGCGGACTGGAAACACCATATATTTT. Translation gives CASSLGQGRTGNTIYF.

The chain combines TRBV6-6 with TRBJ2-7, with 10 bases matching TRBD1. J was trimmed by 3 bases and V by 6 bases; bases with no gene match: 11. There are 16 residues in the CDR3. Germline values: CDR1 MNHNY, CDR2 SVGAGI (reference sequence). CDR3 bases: TGTGCCAGCAGCACTGCCGGGACAGGGGCCCTCTACGAGCAGTACTTC. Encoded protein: CASSTAGTGALYEQYF.

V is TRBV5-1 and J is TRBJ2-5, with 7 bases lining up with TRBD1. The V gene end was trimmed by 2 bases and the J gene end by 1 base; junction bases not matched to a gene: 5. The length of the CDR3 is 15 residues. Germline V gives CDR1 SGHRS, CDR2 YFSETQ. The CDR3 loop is CASSLTGAPQETQYF. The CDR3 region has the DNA TGCGCCAGCAGCTTAACAGGGGCCCCCCAAGAGACCCAGTACTTC.

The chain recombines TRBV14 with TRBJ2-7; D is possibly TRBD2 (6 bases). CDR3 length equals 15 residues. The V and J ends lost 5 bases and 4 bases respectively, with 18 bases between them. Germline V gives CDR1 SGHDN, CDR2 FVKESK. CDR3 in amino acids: CASSLGHLGGYEQYF. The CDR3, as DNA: TGTGCCAGCAGCTTAGGACATCTCGGGGGTTACGAGCAGTACTTC.

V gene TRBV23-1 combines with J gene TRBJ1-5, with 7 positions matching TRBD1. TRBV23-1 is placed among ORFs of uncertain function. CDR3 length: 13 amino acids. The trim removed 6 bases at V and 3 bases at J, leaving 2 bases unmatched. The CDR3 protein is CASRDRNNQPQHF. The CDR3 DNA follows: TGCGCCAGCAGGGACAGGAACAATCAGCCCCAGCATTTT.

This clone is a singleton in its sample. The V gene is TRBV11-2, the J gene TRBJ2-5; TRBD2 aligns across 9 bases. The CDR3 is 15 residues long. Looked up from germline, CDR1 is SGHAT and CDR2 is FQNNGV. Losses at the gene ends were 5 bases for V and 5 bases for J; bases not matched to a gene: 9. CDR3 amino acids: CASSLNAGGRETQYF. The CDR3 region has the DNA TGTGCCAGCAGCCTGAATGCGGGGGGGAGGGAGACCCAGTACTTC. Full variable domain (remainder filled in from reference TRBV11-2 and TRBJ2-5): EAGVAQSPRYKIIEKRQSVAFWCNPISGHATLYWYQQILGQGPKLLIQFQNNGVVDDSQLPKDRFSAERLKGVDSTLKIQPAKLEDSAVYLCASSLNAGGRETQYFGPGTRLLVL.

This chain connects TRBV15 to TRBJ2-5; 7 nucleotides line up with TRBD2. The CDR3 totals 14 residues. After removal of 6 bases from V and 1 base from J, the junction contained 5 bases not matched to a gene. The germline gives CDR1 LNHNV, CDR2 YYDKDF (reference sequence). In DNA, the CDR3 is TGTGCCACCAGTCGGAGGACTAGCCAAGAGACCCAGTACTTC. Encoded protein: CATSRRTSQETQYF.

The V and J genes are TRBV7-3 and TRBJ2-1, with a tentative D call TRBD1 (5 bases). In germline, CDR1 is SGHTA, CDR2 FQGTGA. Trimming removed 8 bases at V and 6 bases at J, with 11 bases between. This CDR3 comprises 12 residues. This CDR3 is CASGQGGNEQFF. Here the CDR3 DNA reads TGTGCCAGCGGTCAGGGCGGCAATGAGCAGTTCTTC.

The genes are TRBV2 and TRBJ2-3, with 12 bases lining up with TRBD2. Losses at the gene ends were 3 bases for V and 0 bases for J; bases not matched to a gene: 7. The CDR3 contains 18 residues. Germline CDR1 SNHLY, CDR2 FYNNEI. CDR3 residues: CASSDPSTSGGSTDTQYF. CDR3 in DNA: TGTGCCAGCAGTGATCCGAGTACTAGCGGGGGGAGCACAGATACGCAGTATTTT.

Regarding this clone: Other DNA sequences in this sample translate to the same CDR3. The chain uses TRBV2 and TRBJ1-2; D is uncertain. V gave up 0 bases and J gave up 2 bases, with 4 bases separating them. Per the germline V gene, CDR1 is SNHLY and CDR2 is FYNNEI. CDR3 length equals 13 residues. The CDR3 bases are TGTGCCAGCAGTGAAGCCCGGAACTATGGCTACACCTTC. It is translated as CASSEARNYGYTF.

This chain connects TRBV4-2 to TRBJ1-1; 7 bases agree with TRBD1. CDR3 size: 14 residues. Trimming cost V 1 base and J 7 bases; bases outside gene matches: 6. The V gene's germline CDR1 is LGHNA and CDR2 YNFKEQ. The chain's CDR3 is CASSQAGGSIEAFF. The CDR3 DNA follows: TGTGCCAGCAGCCAAGCAGGGGGAAGCATTGAAGCTTTCTTT.

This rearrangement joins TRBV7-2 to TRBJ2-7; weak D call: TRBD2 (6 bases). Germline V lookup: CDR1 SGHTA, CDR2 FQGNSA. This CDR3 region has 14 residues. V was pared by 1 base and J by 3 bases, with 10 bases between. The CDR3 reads CASSLGRDGYEQYF. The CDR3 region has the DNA TGTGCCAGCAGCTTAGGGCGGGACGGCTACGAGCAGTACTTC.

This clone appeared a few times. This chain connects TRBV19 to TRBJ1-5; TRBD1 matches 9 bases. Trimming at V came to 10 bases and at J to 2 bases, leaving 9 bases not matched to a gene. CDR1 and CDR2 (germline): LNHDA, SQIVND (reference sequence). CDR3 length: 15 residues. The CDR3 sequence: CATTGGGMGNQPQHF. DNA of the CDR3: TGTGCCACAACAGGGGGCGGGATGGGCAATCAGCCCCAGCATTTT.

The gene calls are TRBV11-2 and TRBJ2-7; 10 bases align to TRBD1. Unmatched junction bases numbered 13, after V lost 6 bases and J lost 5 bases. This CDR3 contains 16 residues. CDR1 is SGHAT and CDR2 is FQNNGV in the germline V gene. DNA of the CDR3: TGTGCCAGCAGAAGGGGACAGGGGCCCTGGGGGGACGAGCAGTACTTC. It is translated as CASRRGQGPWGDEQYF.

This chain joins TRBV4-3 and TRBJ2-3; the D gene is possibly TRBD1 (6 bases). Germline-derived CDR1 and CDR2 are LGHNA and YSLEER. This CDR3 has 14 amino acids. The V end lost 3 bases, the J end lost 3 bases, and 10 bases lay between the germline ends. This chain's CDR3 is CASSQEQGTDTQYF. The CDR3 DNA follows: TGCGCCAGCAGCCAGGAACAGGGTACAGATACGCAGTATTTT.

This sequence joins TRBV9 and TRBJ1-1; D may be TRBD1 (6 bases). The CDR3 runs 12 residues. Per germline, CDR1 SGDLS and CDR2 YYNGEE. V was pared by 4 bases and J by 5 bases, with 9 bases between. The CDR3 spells CASSNRDTEAFF. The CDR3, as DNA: TGTGCCAGCAGCAACAGGGATACTGAAGCTTTCTTT. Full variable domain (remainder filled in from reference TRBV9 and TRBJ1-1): DSGVTQTPKHLITATGQRVTLRCSPRSGDLSVYWYQQSLDQGLQFLIQYYNGEERAKGNILERFSAQQFPDLHSELNLSSLELGDSALYFCASSNRDTEAFFGQGTRLTVV.

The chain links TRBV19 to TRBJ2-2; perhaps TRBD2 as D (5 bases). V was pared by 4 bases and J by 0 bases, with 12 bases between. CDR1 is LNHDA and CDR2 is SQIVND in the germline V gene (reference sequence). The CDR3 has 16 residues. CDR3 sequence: CASSTWTEPNTGELFF. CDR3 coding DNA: TGTGCCAGTAGTACCTGGACTGAGCCGAACACCGGGGAGCTGTTTTTT.

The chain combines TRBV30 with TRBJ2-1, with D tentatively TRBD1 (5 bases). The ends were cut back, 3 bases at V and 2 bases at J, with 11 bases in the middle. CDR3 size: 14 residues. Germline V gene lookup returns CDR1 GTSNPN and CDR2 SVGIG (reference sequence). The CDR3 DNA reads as TGTGCCTGGAGACAATCAGGGCCCTACAATGAGCAGTTCTTC. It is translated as CAWRQSGPYNEQFF.

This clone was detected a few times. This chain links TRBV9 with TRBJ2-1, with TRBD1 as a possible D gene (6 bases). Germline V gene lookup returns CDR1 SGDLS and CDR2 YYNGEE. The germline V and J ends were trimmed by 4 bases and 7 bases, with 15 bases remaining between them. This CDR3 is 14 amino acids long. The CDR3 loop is CASSPRMRGNEQFF. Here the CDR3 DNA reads TGTGCCAGCAGCCCTAGGATGAGGGGGAATGAGCAGTTCTTC.

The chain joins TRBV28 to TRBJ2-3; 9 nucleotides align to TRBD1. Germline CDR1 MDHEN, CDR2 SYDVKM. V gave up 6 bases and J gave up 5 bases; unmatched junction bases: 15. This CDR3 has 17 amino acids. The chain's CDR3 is CASSLPSTGGARDTQYF. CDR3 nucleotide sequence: TGTGCCAGCAGCCTCCCCTCGACAGGGGGTGCCAGAGATACGCAGTATTTT.

CDR3 DNA: TGTGCCAGCGGCGGGCAGTTGTCCCACTATGGCTACACCTTC. Its translation: CASGGQLSHYGYTF. This sequence joins TRBV28 and TRBJ1-2, with D unclear. CDR3 length equals 14 residues. The germline V gene encodes CDR1 MDHEN and CDR2 SYDVKM. V was pared by 8 bases and J by 3 bases, with 16 bases between.

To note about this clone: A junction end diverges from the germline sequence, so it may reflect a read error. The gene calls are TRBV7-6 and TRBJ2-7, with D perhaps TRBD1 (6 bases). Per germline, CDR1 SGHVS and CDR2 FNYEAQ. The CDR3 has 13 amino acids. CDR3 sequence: CASSDRWDQVSHF. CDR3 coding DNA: TGTGCCAGCAGCGACAGGTGGGATCAAGTTAGCCACTTC.

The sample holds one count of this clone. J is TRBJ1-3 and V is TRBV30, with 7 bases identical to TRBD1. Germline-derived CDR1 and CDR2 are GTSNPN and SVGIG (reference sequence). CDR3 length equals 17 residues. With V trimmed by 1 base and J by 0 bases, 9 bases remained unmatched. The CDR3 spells CAWSATWDSLSGNTIYF. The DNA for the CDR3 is TGTGCCTGGAGTGCCACCTGGGACAGCCTCTCTGGAAACACCATATATTTT.

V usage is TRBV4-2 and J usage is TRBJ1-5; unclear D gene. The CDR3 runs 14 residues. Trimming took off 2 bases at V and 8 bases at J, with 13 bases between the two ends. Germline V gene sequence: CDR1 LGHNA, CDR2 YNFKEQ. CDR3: CASSQKGAEKPQHF. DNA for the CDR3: TGTGCCAGCAGCCAAAAGGGAGCCGAAAAGCCCCAGCATTTT.

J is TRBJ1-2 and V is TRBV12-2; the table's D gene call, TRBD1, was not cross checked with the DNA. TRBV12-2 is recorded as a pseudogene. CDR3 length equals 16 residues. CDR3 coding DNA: TGTGCAAGTCACTACTCTCACAGGGGCGGAAACTATGGCTACACCTTC. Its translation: CASHYSHRGGNYGYTF.

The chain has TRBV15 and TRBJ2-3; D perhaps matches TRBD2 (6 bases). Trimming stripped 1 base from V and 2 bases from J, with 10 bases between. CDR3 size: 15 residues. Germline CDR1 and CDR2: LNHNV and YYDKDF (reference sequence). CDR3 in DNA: TGTGCCACCAGCAGAGGGCGGGGCATCACAGATACGCAGTATTTT. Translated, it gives CATSRGRGITDTQYF.

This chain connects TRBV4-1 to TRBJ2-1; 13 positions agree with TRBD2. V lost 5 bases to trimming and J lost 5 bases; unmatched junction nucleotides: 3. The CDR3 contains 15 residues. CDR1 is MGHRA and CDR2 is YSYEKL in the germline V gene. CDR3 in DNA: TGCGCCAGCAGCTCCACTAGCGGGGGGGACAATGAGCAGTTCTTC. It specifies CASSSTSGGDNEQFF.

CDR3 region: CASSPWPGLHTEAFF. CDR3 bases: TGTGCCAGCAGCCCATGGCCAGGACTGCACACTGAAGCTTTCTTT. This rearrangement joins TRBV2 to TRBJ1-1; no reliable D call. V lost 6 bases to trimming and J lost 3 bases, with 17 bases between them. This CDR3 contains 15 residues. Germline lookup yields CDR1 SNHLY and CDR2 FYNNEI.